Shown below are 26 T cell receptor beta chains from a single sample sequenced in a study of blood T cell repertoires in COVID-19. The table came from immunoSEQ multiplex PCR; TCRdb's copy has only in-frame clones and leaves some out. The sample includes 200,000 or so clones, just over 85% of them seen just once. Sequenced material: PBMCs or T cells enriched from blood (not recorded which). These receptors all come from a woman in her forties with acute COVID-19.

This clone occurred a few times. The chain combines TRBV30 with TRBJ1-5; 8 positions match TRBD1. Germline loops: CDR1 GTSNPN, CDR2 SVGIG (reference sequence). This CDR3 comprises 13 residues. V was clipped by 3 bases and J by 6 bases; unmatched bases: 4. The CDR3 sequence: CAWSGQGSQPQHF. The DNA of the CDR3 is TGTGCCTGGAGCGGACAGGGCAGTCAGCCCCAGCATTTT.

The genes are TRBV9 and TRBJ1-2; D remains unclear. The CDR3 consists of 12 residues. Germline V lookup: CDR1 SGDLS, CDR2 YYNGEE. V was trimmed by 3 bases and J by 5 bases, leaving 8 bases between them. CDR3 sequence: CASSGATYGYTF. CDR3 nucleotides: TGTGCCAGCAGCGGAGCTACTTATGGCTACACCTTC.

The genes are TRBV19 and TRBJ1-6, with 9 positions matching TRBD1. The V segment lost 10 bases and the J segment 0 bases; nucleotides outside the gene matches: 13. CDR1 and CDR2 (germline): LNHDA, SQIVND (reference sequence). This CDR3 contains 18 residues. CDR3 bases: TGTGCCACCCGACAGGGGGATGCCGGGAGCTCCTATAATTCACCCCTCCACTTT. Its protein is CATRQGDAGSSYNSPLHF.

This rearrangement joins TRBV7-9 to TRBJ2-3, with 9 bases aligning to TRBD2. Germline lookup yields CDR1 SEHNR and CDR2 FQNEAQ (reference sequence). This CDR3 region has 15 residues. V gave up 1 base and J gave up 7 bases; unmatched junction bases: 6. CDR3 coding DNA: TGTGCCAGCAGCTTAGTGACGGCGGGGGGGTATACGCAGTATTTT. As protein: CASSLVTAGGYTQYF.

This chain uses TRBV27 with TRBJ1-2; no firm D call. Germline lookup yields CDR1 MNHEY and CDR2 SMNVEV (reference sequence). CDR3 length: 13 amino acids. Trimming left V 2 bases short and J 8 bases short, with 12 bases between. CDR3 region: CASSLGPTRGYTF. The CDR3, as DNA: TGTGCCAGCAGTTTAGGGCCCACCCGAGGCTACACCTTC.

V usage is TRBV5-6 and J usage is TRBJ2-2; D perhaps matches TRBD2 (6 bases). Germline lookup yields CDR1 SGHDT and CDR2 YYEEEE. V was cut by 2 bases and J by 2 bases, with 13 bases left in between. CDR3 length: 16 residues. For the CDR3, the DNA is TGTGCCAGCAGCTTATCGGGACTTAGAAACACCGGGGAGCTGTTTTTT. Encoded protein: CASSLSGLRNTGELFF.

The CDR3 DNA reads as TGTGCCAGCAGTTTAATGGCCTATGGCTACACCTTC. This encodes CASSLMAYGYTF. The gene calls are TRBV28 and TRBJ1-2; unclear D gene. This CDR3 has 12 amino acids. V lost 2 bases, J lost 4 bases, and 5 bases lay in between. Germline CDR1 MDHEN, CDR2 SYDVKM.

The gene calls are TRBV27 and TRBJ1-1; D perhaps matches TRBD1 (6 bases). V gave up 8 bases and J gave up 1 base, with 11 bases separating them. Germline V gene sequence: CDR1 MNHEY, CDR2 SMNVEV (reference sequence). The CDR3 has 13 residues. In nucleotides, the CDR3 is TGTGCCAGCCGTAGGGGGGGGAACACTGAAGCTTTCTTT. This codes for CASRRGGNTEAFF.

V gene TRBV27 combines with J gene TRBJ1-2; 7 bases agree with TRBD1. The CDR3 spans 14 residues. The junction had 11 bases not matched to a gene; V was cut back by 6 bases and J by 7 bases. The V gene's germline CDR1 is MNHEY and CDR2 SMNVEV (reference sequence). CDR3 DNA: TGTGCCAGCAGCCCGACAGGGTTACTATTTGGCTACACCTTC. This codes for CASSPTGLLFGYTF.

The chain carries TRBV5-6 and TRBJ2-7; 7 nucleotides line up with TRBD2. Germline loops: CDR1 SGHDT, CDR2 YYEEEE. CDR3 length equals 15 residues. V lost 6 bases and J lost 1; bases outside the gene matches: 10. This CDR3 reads CASTPAGQGSYEQYF. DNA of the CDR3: TGTGCCAGCACCCCAGCGGGGCAGGGTTCCTACGAGCAGTACTTC. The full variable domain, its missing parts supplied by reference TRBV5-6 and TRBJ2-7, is DAGVTQSPTHLIKTRGQQVTLRCSPKSGHDTVSWYQQALGQGPQFIFQYYEEEERQRGNFPDRFSGHQFPNYSSELNVNALLLGDSALYLCASTPAGQGSYEQYFGPGTRLTVT.

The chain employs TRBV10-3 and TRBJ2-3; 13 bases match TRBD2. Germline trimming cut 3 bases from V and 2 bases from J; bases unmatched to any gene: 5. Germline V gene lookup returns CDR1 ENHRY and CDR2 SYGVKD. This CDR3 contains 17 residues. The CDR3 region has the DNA TGTGCCATCAGTGAACCCGGGACTAGCGGGACCACAGATACGCAGTATTTT. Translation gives CAISEPGTSGTTDTQYF.

The DNA for the CDR3 is TGTGCCAGTAGTAGGCAGGGCAACTCTGGAAACACCATATATTTT. Amino acids: CASSRQGNSGNTIYF. The V gene is TRBV19, the J gene TRBJ1-3; tentatively, D is TRBD1 (5 bases). The V end lost 4 bases, the J end lost 0 bases, and 10 bases lay between the germline ends. CDR1 is LNHDA and CDR2 is SQIVND in the germline V gene (reference sequence). The CDR3 consists of 15 residues. The full variable domain, completed using reference TRBV19 and TRBJ1-3, is DGGITQSPKYLFRKEGQNVTLSCEQNLNHDAMYWYRQDPGQGLRLIYYSQIVNDFQKGDIAEGYSVSREKKESFPLTVTSAQKNPTAFYLCASSRQGNSGNTIYFGEGSWLTVV.

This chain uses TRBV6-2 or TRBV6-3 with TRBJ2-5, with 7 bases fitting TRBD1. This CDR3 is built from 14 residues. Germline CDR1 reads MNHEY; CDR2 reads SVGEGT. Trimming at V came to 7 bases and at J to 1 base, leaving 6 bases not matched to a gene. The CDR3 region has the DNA TGTGCCAGCACCCCAGACAGGGTCCAAGAGACCCAGTACTTC. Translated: CASTPDRVQETQYF.

CDR3 amino acids: CASSQGASSYNSPLHF. Here the CDR3 DNA reads TGTGCCAGCAGCCAGGGGGCGAGCTCCTATAATTCACCCCTCCACTTT. V usage is TRBV7-6 and J usage is TRBJ1-6; 8 nucleotides agree with TRBD1. The CDR3 spans 16 residues. Per the germline V gene, CDR1 is SGHVS and CDR2 is FNYEAQ. V lost 5 bases and J lost 0; bases outside the gene matches: 3.

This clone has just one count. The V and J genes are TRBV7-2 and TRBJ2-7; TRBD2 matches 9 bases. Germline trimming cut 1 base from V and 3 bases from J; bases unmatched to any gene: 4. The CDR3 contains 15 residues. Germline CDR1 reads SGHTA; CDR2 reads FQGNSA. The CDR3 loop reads CASSLGAGGVYEQYV. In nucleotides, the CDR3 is TGTGCCAGCAGCTTAGGAGCGGGGGGCGTCTACGAGCAGTACGTC.

The CDR3 coding sequence is TGTGCCAGCAGCTTACGGGACAGAGTACCGTTTTTT. This gives the protein CASSLRDRVPFF. This chain uses TRBV11-2 with TRBJ1-4; 7 bases are shared with TRBD1. The CDR3 length is 12 residues. V shed 2 bases and J 16 bases; nucleotides not matched to a gene: 7. Germline CDR1 SGHAT, CDR2 FQNNGV.

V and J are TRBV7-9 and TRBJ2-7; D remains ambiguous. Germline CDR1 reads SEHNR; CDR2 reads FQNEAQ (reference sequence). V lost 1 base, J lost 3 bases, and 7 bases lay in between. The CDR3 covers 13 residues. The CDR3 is CASSLGQVYEQYF. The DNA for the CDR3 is TGTGCCAGCAGCTTAGGGCAGGTCTACGAGCAGTACTTC.

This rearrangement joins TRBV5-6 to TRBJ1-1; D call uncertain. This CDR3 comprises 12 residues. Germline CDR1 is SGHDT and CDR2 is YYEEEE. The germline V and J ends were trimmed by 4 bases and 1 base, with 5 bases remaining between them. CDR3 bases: TGTGCCAGCAGCCGGGGGAACACTGAAGCTTTCTTT. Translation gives CASSRGNTEAFF.

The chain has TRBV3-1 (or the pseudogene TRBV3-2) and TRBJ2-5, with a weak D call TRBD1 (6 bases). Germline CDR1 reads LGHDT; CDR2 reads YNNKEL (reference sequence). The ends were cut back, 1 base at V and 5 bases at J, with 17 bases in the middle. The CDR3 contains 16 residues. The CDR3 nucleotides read TGTGCCAGCAGCCAAGGAATGGGGGCCCGGGTGGAGACCCAGTACTTC. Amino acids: CASSQGMGARVETQYF.

The CDR3 nucleotides are TGTGCCAGCAGTTTAAGCCCTGGCTATGGCTACACCTTC. This gives the protein CASSLSPGYGYTF. The chain carries TRBV27 and TRBJ1-2; no clear D gene. In germline, CDR1 is MNHEY, CDR2 SMNVEV (reference sequence). This CDR3 contains 13 residues. V was trimmed by 2 bases and J by 4 bases, leaving 8 bases between them.

CDR3 nucleotides: TGTGCCAGTAGTATTATTCGGGGAGGAGGGGTACAACAGCCCCAGCATTTT. Amino acid sequence: CASSIIRGGGVQQPQHF. The V call is TRBV19, the J call TRBJ1-5; weak D call: TRBD1 (5 bases). Deletions cut 3 bases from V and 7 bases from J, with 22 bases between. CDR3 length equals 17 residues. Germline loops: CDR1 LNHDA, CDR2 SQIVND (reference sequence). The full variable domain, its missing parts supplied by reference TRBV19 and TRBJ1-5, is DGGITQSPKYLFRKEGQNVTLSCEQNLNHDAMYWYRQDPGQGLRLIYYSQIVNDFQKGDIAEGYSVSREKKESFPLTVTSAQKNPTAFYLCASSIIRGGGVQQPQHFGDGTRLSIL.

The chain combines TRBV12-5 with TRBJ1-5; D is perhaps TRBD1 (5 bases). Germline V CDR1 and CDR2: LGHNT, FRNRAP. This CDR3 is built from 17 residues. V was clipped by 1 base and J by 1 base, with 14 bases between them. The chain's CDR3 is CASGLAFGGVSNQPQHF. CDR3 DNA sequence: TGTGCTAGTGGTTTGGCCTTCGGGGGGGTAAGCAATCAGCCCCAGCATTTT.

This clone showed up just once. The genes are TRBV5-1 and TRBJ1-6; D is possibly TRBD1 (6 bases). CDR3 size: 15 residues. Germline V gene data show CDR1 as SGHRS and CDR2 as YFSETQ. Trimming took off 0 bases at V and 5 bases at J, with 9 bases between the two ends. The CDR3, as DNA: TGCGCCAGCAGCTTGGCCAGGGGTAATAATTCACCCCTCCACTTT. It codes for CASSLARGNNSPLHF. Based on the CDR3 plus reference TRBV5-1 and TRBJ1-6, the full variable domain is KAGVTQTPRYLIKTRGQQVTLSCSPISGHRSVSWYQQTPGQGLQFLFEYFSETQRNKGNFPGRFSGRQFSNSRSEMNVSTLELGDSALYLCASSLARGNNSPLHFGNGTRLTVT.

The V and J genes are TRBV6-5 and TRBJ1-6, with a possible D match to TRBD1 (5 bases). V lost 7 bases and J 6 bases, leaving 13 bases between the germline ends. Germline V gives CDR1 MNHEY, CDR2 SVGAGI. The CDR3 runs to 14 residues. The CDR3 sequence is CASNPGQSNSPLHF. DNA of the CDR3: TGTGCCAGCAACCCTGGACAAAGTAATTCACCCCTCCACTTT.

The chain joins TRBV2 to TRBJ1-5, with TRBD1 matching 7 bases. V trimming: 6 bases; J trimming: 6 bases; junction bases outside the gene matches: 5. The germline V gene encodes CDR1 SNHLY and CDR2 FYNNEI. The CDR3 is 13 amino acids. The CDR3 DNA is TGTGCCAGCAGCGATAACAGGGGTCAGCCCCAGCATTTT. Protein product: CASSDNRGQPQHF.

CDR3 sequence (DNA): TGTGCCAGCTCACCAGCCACAGCGGCGAGCACTGAAGCTTTCTTT. Translation: CASSPATAASTEAFF. The genes are TRBV18 and TRBJ1-1; D not certain. With 2 bases removed from V and 4 bases from J, the gap between germline ends came to 14 bases. This CDR3 spans 15 amino acids. Germline CDR1 KGHSH, CDR2 LQKENI. Using reference TRBV18 and TRBJ1-1 for the parts outside the CDR3, the full variable domain is NAGVMQNPRHLVRRRGQEARLRCSPMKGHSHVYWYRQLPEEGLKFMVYLQKENIIDESGMPKERFSAEFPKEGPSILRIQQVVRGDSAAYFCASSPATAASTEAFFGQGTRLTVV.